This T cell receptor (beta chain) derives from a study of response to subunit inactivated influenza vaccine. Looked up from germline, CDR1 is WNHNN and CDR2 is SYGVQD (reference sequence). The V end was cut by 6 bases, the J end by 2 bases, with 10 bases between. The length of the CDR3 is 13 residues. TCRdb processed the RT-PCR reads anew with MiXCR; each CDR3 protein has one entry. The table lists approximately 570,000 distinct CDR3 sequences, around 8% of them singletons. Source: PBMCs from blood, taken roughly 24 months after vaccination. This TCR was sampled from a man aged 50-75 years who received an inactivated influenza vaccine. V gene TRBV10-1 combines with J gene TRBJ1-1; no firm D call. The CDR3 DNA reads as TGCGCCAGCAGGGCCCAGTTAAACACTGAAGCTTTCTTT. It codes for CASRAQLNTEAFF.